This TCR beta chain derives from a study of shared clonotypes between healthy human individuals. The CDR3 extends over 15 amino acids. V was cut by 3 bases and J by 2 bases, with 11 bases left in between. From germline, CDR1 is SGHVS and CDR2 FQNEAQ. Assay: immunoSEQ multiplex PCR; the TCRdb copy retains only in-frame clones and omits some. The profile shows approximately 2,200,000 clones, 85% to 95% of them singletons. CD45RO-negative CD8 cells positively selected for CCR7 made up the naive population, which excluded terminally differentiated effector memory CD45RA+ cells. The V and J genes are TRBV7-8 and TRBJ2-1; no reliable D call. This TCR was recovered from a young man in good health. Some clones in this sample may be carry-over from other donors' samples. Sequencing input: naive CD8+ T cells from PBMCs. The CDR3 DNA reads as TGTGCCAGCAGCTTCCAGACCTTTACCTACAATGAGCAGTTCTTC. Encoded protein: CASSFQTFTYNEQFF.